This record looks at one TCR beta chain sequence and its context. The antigen remains unidentified. The CDR3 totals 14 residues. Germline assignment: CDR1 WNHNN and CDR2 SYGVQD (reference sequence). Germline trimming cut 6 bases from V and 10 bases from J; bases unmatched to any gene: 12. Naive CD8 cells, CD45RO-negative and positively selected for CCR7, excluded terminally differentiated effector memory CD45RA+ cells. The entry originates in a study of shared clonotypes between healthy human individuals. Study in general: With ages of 18 to 49, the donors were a couple of women and a few men. Study-level findings and limits: Some clonotypes were shared by all four sorted-subset donors, while others were not shared. The non-shared ones had lower generation probabilities than the shared ones.

Genomic DNA of every subset was divided equally among multiple immunoSEQ plates. The method was immunoSEQ multiplex PCR; TCRdb's version includes in-frame clones alone and lacks a portion of them. Of about 2.1 million clones in the sample, approximately 92% are singletons; the top ten hold around 1.7%. V usage is TRBV10-1 and J usage is TRBJ2-1; 7 nucleotides align to TRBD1. The sample taken for sequencing was naive CD8+ T cells from PBMCs. The TCR was taken from a man younger than 35 in good health. Some clones in this sample may be carry-over from other donors' samples. CDR3 protein: CASRGQAMGGEQFF. CDR3 nucleotides: TGCGCCAGCAGAGGACAGGCCATGGGCGGAGAGCAGTTCTTC.